This T cell receptor beta chain originates from a study of CD8 T cells in ankylosing spondylitis. TCRdb passed the 5' RACE reads through MiXCR, listing each CDR3 protein once. The table shows 200,000 to 300,000 distinct CDR3 sequences, with roughly 32% occurring only once. Germline CDR1 SGHRS, CDR2 YFSETQ. The V end was cut by 0 bases, the J end by 2 bases, with 11 bases between. The CDR3 contains 15 residues. The source is a male donor with ankylosing spondylitis or in good health (not recorded which). The V call is TRBV5-1, the J call TRBJ1-1, with D unresolved. Sequenced: blood, either unsorted or a sorted T cell fraction (not recorded which). CDR3 protein: CASSLDVVFNTEAFF. CDR3 sequence (DNA): TGCGCCAGCAGCTTGGATGTAGTTTTCAACACTGAAGCTTTCTTT.